The TCR beta chain described here comes from a study of blood T cell repertoires in COVID-19. Only in-frame clones appear in the TCRdb table, and some are missing; sequencing was by immunoSEQ multiplex PCR. The table includes around 170,000 clones, more than 70% detected once. Germline V lookup: CDR1 MNHEY, CDR2 SVGEGT. The V end lost 4 bases, the J end lost 4 bases, and 5 bases lay between the germline ends. CDR3 length: 12 residues. Material: peripheral blood. This chain connects TRBV6-2 or TRBV6-3 to TRBJ1-5, with D uncertain. This clonotype was sampled from a woman in her 30s with acute or convalescent COVID-19. The CDR3 DNA is TGTGCCAGCAGTTTCCATAATCAGCCCCAGCATTTT. Translated, it gives CASSFHNQPQHF.